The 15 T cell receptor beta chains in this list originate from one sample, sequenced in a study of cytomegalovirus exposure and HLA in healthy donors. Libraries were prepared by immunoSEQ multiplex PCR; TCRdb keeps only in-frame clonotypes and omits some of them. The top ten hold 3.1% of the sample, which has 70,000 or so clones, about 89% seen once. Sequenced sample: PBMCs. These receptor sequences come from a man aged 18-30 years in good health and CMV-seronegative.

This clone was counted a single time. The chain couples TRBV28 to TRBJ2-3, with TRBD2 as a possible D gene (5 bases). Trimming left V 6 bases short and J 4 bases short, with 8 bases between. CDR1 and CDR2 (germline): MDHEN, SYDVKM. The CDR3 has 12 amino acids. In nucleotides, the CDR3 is TGTGCCAGCAGAGTGAGGGCAGATACGCAGTATTTT. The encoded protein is CASRVRADTQYF.

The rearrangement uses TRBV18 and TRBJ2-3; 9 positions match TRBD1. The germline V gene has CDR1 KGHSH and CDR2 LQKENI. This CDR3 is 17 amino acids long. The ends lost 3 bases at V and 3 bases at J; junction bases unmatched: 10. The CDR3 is CASSPRRWDRETDTQYF. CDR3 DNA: TGTGCCAGCTCACCCCGCCGCTGGGACAGGGAGACAGATACGCAGTATTTT.

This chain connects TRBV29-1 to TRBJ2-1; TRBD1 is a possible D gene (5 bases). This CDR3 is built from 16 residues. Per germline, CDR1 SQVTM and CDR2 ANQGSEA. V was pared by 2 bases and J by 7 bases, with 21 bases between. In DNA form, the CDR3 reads TGCAGCGTTGAAAGGGGCCGAGGCCCAAGCCCTAATGAGCAGTTCTTC. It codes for CSVERGRGPSPNEQFF.

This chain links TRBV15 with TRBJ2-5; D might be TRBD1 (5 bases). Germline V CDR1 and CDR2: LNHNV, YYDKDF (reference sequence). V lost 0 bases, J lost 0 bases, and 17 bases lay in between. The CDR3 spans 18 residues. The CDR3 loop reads CATSRDAQGGFYQETQYF. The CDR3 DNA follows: TGTGCCACCAGCAGAGACGCCCAGGGCGGATTTTACCAAGAGACCCAGTACTTC.

The DNA of the CDR3 is TGTGCCAGCGCGGGCCTAGCGGCCACCGGGGAGCTGTTTTTT. Amino acids: CASAGLAATGELFF. V is TRBV2 and J is TRBJ2-2; 7 nucleotides line up with TRBD2. With 8 bases clipped from V and 4 bases from J, the junction kept 7 bases outside the gene matches. This CDR3 is built from 14 residues. The germline CDR1 and CDR2 sequences are SNHLY and FYNNEI.

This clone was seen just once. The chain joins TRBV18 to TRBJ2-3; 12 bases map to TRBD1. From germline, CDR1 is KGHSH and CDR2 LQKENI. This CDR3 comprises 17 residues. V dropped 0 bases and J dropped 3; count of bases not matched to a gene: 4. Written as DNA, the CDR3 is TGTGCCAGCTCACCACCCGGGACAGGGGGCCGTACAGATACGCAGTATTTT. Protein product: CASSPPGTGGRTDTQYF.

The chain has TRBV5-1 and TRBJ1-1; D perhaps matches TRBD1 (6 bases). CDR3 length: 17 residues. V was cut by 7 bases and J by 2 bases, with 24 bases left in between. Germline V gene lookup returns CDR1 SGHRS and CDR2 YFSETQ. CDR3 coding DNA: TGCGCCAGCTGCCTTCGGGTGGGGGGGCAATGTAACACTGAAGCTTTCTTT. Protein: CASCLRVGGQCNTEAFF.

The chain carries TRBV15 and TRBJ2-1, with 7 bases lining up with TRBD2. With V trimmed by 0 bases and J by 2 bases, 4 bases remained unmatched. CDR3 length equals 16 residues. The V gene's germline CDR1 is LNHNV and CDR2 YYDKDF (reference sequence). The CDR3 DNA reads TGTGCCACCAGCAGAGATTTAGCGGGTCCCTACAATGAGCAGTTCTTC. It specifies CATSRDLAGPYNEQFF.

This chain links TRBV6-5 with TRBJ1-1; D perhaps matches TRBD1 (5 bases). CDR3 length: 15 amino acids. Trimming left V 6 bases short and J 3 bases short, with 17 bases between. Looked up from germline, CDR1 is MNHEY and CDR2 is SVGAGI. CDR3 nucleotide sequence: TGTGCCAGCAGGAGGCAGGGTGTGTCGTACACTGAAGCTTTCTTT. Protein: CASRRQGVSYTEAFF.

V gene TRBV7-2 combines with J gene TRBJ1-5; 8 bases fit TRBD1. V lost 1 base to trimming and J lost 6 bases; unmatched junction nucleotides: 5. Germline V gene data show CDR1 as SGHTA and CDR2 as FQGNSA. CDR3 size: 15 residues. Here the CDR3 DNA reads TGTGCCAGCAGCTTAGTCGGACAGGGATCTCAGCCCCAGCATTTT. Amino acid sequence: CASSLVGQGSQPQHF.

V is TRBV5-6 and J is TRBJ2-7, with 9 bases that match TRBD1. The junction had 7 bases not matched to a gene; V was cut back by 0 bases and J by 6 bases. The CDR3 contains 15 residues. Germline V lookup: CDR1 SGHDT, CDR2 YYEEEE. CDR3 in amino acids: CASSLEGTGMFEQYF. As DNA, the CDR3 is TGTGCCAGCAGCTTGGAGGGGACAGGGATGTTCGAGCAGTACTTC.

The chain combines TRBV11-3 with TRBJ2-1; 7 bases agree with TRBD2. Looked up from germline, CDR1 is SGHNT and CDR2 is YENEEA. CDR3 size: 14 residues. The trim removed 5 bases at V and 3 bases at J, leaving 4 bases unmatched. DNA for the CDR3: TGTGCCAGCAGCCGCCGGGACTACTACAATGAGCAGTTCTTC. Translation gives CASSRRDYYNEQFF.

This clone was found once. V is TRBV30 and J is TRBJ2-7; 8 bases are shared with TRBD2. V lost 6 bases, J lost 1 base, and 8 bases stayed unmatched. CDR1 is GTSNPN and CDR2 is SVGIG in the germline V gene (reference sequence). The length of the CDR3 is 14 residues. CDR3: CACSAAGGSYEQYF. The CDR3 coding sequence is TGTGCCTGCTCAGCCGCGGGAGGATCCTACGAGCAGTACTTC.

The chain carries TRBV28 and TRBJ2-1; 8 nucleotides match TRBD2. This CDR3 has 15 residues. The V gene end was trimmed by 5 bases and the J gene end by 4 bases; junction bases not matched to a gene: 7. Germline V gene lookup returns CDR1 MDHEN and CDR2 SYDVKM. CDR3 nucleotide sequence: TGTGCCAGCAGTCCAGGAAGCGGGGGATACAATGAGCAGTTCTTC. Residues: CASSPGSGGYNEQFF. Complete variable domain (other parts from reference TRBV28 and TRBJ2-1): DVKVTQSSRYLVKRTGEKVFLECVQDMDHENMFWYRQDPGLGLRLIYFSYDVKMKEKGDIPEGYSVSREKKERFSLILESASTNQTSMYLCASSPGSGGYNEQFFGPGTRLTVL.

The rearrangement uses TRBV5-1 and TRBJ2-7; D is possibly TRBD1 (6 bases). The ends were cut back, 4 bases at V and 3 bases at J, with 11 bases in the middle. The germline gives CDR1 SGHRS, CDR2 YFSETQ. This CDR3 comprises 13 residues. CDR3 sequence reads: CASSGGPSYEQYF. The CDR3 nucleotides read TGCGCCAGCAGCGGGGGCCCGAGCTACGAGCAGTACTTC.